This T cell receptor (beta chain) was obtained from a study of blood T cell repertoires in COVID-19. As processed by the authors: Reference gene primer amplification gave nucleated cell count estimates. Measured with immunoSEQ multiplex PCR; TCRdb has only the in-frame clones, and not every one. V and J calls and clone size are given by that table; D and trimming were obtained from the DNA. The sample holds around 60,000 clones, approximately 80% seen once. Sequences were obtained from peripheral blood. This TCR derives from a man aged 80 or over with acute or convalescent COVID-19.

The CDR3 loop is CASSTRTSLFSEQFF. CDR3 nucleotide sequence: TGTGCCAGCAGCACCCGGACTAGTCTGTTTAGTGAGCAGTTCTTC. The rearrangement uses TRBV3-1 (or the pseudogene TRBV3-2) and TRBJ2-1; 7 bases agree with TRBD2. Per the germline V gene, CDR1 is LGHDT and CDR2 is YNNKEL (reference sequence). After removal of 5 bases from V and 9 bases from J, the junction contained 13 bases not matched to a gene. The CDR3 extends over 15 amino acids.